Listed here is a single TCR beta chain. Under the authors' procedure: Amplifying reference gene primers gave estimates of nucleated cell counts. Here immunoSEQ multiplex PCR was the method, and the copy in TCRdb shows in-frame clones only, minus some. V and J calls and clone size are given by that table; D and trimming were obtained from the DNA. Among roughly 200,000 clones listed, 83% were seen once. Seattle patients were enrolled while actively infected and followed longitudinally. V shed 6 bases, J shed 6 bases, and the junction held 5 bases outside the gene matches. The V gene's germline CDR1 is MNHNY and CDR2 SVGAGI (reference sequence). The CDR3 extends over 14 amino acids. The sample originates from a study of blood T cell repertoires in COVID-19. About the study: Italy, Spain and the United States were the sources of the convalescent and acute COVID-19 samples. T cells, B-cell-depleted T cells, or PBMCs provided the cDNA or gDNA that served as material.

The sequence was obtained from a woman aged 25 to 39 with COVID-19, enrolled during active disease. Material: peripheral blood. The chain joins TRBV6-6 to TRBJ1-4; 9 bases map to TRBD1. DNA for the CDR3: TGTGCCAGCAGCCTTCGACAGGGGGATGAAAAACTGTTTTTT. It encodes CASSLRQGDEKLFF.